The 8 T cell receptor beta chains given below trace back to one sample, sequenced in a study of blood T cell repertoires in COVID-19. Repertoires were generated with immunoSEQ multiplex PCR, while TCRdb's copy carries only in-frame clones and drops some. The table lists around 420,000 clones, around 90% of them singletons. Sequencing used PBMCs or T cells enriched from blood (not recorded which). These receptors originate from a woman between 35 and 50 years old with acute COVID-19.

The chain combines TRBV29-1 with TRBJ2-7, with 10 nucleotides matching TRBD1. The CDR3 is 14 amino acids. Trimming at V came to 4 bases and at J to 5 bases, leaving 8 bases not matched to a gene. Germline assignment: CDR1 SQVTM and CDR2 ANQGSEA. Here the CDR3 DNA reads TGCAGCGTTGCAGACAGGGGGCTCACCCACGAGCAGTACTTC. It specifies CSVADRGLTHEQYF.

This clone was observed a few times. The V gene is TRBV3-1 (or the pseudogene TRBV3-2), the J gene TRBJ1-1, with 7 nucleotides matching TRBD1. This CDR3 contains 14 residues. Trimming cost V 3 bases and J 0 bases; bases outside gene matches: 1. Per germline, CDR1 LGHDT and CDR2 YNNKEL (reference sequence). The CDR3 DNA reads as TGTGCCAGCAGCCATGGGACAGTGAACACTGAAGCTTTCTTT. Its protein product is CASSHGTVNTEAFF.

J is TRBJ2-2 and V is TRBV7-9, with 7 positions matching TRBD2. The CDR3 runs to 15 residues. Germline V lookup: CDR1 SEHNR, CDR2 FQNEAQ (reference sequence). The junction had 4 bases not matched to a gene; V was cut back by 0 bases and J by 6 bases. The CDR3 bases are TGTGCCAGCAGCTTAGCAGGGAGGGGCCCCGGGGAGCTGTTTTTT. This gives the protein CASSLAGRGPGELFF.

CDR3 in DNA: TGTGCCAGCAGCGCGGGGCACGTTGGGGCCAACGTCCTGACTTTC. Amino acids: CASSAGHVGANVLTF. The chain uses TRBV6-2 or TRBV6-3 and TRBJ2-6; D might be TRBD2 (6 bases). Germline lookup yields CDR1 MNHEY and CDR2 SVGEGT. The V end lost 6 bases, the J end lost 3 bases, and 12 bases lay between the germline ends. This CDR3 has 15 residues.

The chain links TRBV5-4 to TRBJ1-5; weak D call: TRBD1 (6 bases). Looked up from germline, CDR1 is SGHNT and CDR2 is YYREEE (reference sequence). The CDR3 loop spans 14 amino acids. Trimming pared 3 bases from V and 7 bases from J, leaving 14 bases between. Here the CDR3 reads CASSSQGWGQPQHF. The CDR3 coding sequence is TGTGCCAGCAGCTCACAGGGTTGGGGGCAGCCCCAGCATTTT.

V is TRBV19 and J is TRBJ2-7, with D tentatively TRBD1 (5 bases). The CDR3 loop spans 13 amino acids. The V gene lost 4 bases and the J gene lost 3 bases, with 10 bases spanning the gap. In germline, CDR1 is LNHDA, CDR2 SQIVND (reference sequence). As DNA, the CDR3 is TGTGCCAGTAGTACAAGACAGAACTACGAGCAGTACTTC. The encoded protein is CASSTRQNYEQYF.

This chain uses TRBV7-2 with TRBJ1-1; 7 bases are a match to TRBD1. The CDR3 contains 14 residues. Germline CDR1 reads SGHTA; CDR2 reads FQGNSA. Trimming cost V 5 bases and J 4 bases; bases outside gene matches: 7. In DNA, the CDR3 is TGTGCCAGCAGCCAGACAGGGCTTGGCACTGAAGCTTTCTTT. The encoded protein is CASSQTGLGTEAFF.

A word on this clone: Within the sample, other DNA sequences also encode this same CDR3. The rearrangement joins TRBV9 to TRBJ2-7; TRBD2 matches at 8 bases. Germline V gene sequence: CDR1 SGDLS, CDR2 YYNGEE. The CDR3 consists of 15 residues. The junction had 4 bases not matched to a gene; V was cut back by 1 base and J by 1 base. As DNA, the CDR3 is TGTGCCAGCAGCGTAAGCAGCGGGGGTTCCTACGAGCAGTACTTC. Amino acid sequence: CASSVSSGGSYEQYF.